The clone carrying this TCR beta chain occurred a few times. The source of the sample is a study of blood T cells in healthy people across ages. V shed 2 bases and J shed 6 bases, with 5 bases lying between them. The CDR3 runs to 11 residues. With a J-beta primer mix and a sample-barcoded 5' primer, a second PCR ran 7 to 11 cycles. All samples gave at least 2.5 million CDR3-containing paired-end reads. One entry per CDR3 protein, called by TCRdb with MiXCR from the 5' RACE reads. Of hundreds of thousands of distinct CDR3 sequences listed, around 50% are singletons. Sequenced material: blood. This receptor was identified in an elderly man in good health. The chain combines TRBV12-3 or TRBV12-4 with TRBJ2-7, with no clear D. CDR3 amino acids: CASSLRAEQYF. In nucleotides, the CDR3 is TGTGCCAGCAGTTTAAGGGCCGAGCAGTACTTC.